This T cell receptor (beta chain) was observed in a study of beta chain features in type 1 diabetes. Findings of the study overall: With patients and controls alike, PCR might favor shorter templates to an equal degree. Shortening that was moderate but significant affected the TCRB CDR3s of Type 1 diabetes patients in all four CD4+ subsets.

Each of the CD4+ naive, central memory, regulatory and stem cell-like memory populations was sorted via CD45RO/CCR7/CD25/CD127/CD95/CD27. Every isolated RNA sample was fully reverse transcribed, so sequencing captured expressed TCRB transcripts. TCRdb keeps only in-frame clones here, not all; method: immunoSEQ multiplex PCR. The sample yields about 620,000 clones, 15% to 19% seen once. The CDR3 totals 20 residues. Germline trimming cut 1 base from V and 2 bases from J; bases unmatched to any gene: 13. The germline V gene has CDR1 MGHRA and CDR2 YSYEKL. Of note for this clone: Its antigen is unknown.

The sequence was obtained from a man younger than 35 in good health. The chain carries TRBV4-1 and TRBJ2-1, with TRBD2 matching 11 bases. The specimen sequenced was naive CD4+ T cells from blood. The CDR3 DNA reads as TGCGCCAGCAGCCAAGTGGGTGTAGCGGGAGGGCCGTTCGCCTACAATGAGCAGTTCTTC. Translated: CASSQVGVAGGPFAYNEQFF.